The T cell receptor beta chain under discussion was sequenced for a study of cytomegalovirus exposure and HLA in healthy donors. The PCR used 60 Vbeta and 13 Jbeta primers. Sequencing was performed with immunoSEQ multiplex PCR; in TCRdb, only in-frame clones are kept and a portion is missing. The sample lists approximately 190,000 clones, approximately 70% seen once, with around 3% in the top ten. For this clone: What it binds is unknown.

The CDR3 is made up of 15 amino acids. J lost 7 bases, V lost 4 bases, and 5 bases had no gene match. CDR1 is SGHDN, CDR2 FVKESK, per germline. Study-level results: In a later analysis, a genetic analysis reported fewer productive-TCR N-insertions in an Asian-associated ancestry cluster than the cohort average.

The receptor's source is a man aged 35 to 55 in good health and CMV-seropositive. The sequenced material came from PBMCs. The gene calls are TRBV14 and TRBJ2-1, with 12 nucleotides matching TRBD1. The CDR3: CASSPGTGGWNEQFF. DNA for the CDR3: TGTGCCAGCAGCCCTGGGACAGGGGGCTGGAATGAGCAGTTCTTC.